The clone carrying this T cell receptor (beta chain) was recorded at least ten times. This sample stems from a study of identical twins. V lost 7 bases and J lost 3, with 13 bases in between. Germline V gene data show CDR1 as MDHEN and CDR2 as SYDVKM. The CDR3 sequence is 14 residues long. TCRdb ran MiXCR on the 5' RACE reads and lists one entry per CDR3 protein. Here the sample spans around 250,000 distinct CDR3 sequences, roughly 13% being singletons. The same data also contributed to another study, on yellow fever vaccine responses in identical twins.

The chain has TRBV28 and TRBJ2-4, with a tentative D call TRBD1 (6 bases). Source material: memory (CD45RO+) T cells sorted from blood. The sequence derives from a young woman in good health. CDR3 DNA: TGTGCCAGCATCCCAAGGGGGAGCAAAAACATTCAGTACTTC. It specifies CASIPRGSKNIQYF.